These T cell receptor beta chains were read from a single sample in a study of siplizumab effects on memory and regulatory T cells. Repertoires were generated with immunoSEQ multiplex PCR, while TCRdb's copy carries only in-frame clones and drops some. The data contain some 100,000 clones, around 90% of them singletons. The sample consisted of non-Treg CD4+ T cells sorted from blood. Receptors originate from a human donor in good health. Each CDR3 is given with its conserved first and last residue. The D gene is left open where the match is weak. Clone size is stated in some rows and not others, as once, few, many or a class when expanded.

d_gene	v_gene	j_gene	abundance	CDR3aa	CDR3nt
.	TRBV6-5	TRBJ2-2	.	CASRGGLNTGELFF	TGTGCCAGCAGGGGGGGTTTGAACACCGGGGAGCTGTTTTTT
TRBD2	TRBV5-1	TRBJ2-3	.	CASSTFSGTSGTDTQYF	TGCGCCAGCAGCACCTTCTCCGGGACTAGTGGCACAGATACGCAGTATTTT
.	TRBV15	TRBJ1-5	.	CATSRERRKRQPQHF	TGTGCCACCAGCAGAGAGAGGCGAAAACGGCAGCCCCAGCATTTT
.	TRBV7-9	TRBJ1-1	.	CASSRRTNTEAFF	TGTGCCAGCAGCCGACGGACGAACACTGAAGCTTTCTTT
TRBD2	TRBV30	TRBJ2-7	.	CAWSLLAVSYEQYF	TGTGCCTGGAGTCTTCTAGCGGTATCCTACGAGCAGTACTTC
.	TRBV6-4	TRBJ2-7	once	CASSDPMGSGPQYEQYF	TGTGCCAGCAGTGACCCCATGGGTAGCGGCCCGCAATACGAGCAGTACTTC
TRBD2	TRBV7-2	TRBJ2-7	.	CASRDGGIAGYTYEQYF	TGTGCCAGCAGGGATGGAGGTATAGCGGGCTACACCTACGAGCAGTACTTC
TRBD2	TRBV6-5	TRBJ2-2	.	CASSYGGDNTGELFF	TGTGCCAGCAGTTACGGGGGGGACAACACCGGGGAGCTGTTTTTT
TRBD1	TRBV4-1	TRBJ1-1	.	CASSRPTGRTEAFF	TGCGCCAGCAGCCGGCCGACAGGGAGGACTGAAGCTTTCTTT
.	TRBV19	TRBJ2-1	once	CASSMVAVPTYNEQFF	TGTGCCAGTAGTATGGTAGCGGTCCCGACTTACAATGAGCAGTTCTTC
TRBD2	TRBV7-2	TRBJ2-3	.	CASSLARPSGRDTQYF	TGTGCCAGCAGCTTAGCCCGGCCTAGCGGGCGAGATACGCAGTATTTT
.	TRBV4-1	TRBJ2-3	.	CASSLSRASRGRGTDTQYF	TGCGCCAGCAGCCTGTCTCGAGCGTCTCGAGGGCGCGGCACAGATACGCAGTATTTT
TRBD2	TRBV7-2	TRBJ2-7	once	CASSLGSGSRYEQYF	TGTGCCAGCAGCTTAGGGAGCGGGAGTAGGTACGAGCAGTACTTC
.	TRBV5-1	TRBJ2-3	.	CASSLRGIDTQYF	TGCGCCAGCAGCTTGCGGGGGATAGATACGCAGTATTTT
.	TRBV10-3	TRBJ1-4	.	CAISENANEKLFF	TGTGCCATCAGTGAGAACGCCAATGAAAAACTGTTTTTT
.	TRBV7-2	TRBJ2-5	.	CASSLARGGETQYF	TGTGCCAGCAGCTTAGCGAGGGGCGGGGAGACCCAGTACTTC
.	TRBV10-1	TRBJ1-6	.	CASSESGGGSPLHF	TGCGCCAGCAGTGAGTCGGGGGGCGGTTCACCCCTCCACTTT
.	TRBV7-8	TRBJ1-3	.	CASSLRGSGNTIYF	TGTGCCAGCAGCTTAAGGGGCTCTGGAAACACCATATATTTT
.	TRBV30	TRBJ2-3	.	CAWSSTLAGTSTDTQYF	TGTGCCTGGAGTTCGACCCTCGCAGGTACTAGCACAGATACGCAGTATTTT
.	TRBV6-1	TRBJ1-1	.	CASSPKGTTEAFF	TGTGCCAGCAGCCCGAAGGGGACCACTGAAGCTTTCTTT
.	TRBV7-3	TRBJ2-7	.	CASSLVEGDGEQYF	TGTGCCAGCAGCTTAGTAGAGGGGGATGGCGAGCAGTACTTC
.	TRBV5-4	TRBJ2-7	.	CAVGTHAYEQYF	TGTGCCGTGGGGACTCACGCCTACGAGCAGTACTTC
.	TRBV18	TRBJ2-3	.	CASSPQHARTRTSTDTQYF	TGTGCCAGCTCACCACAGCACGCCAGGACCCGGACCAGCACAGATACGCAGTATTTT
TRBD1	TRBV29-1	TRBJ1-3	.	CRGCRGPGNTIYF	TGCAGGGGATGTAGGGGGCCTGGAAACACCATATATTTT
TRBD1	TRBV6-5	TRBJ1-2	.	CASSADRVSNGYTF	TGTGCCAGCAGTGCGGACAGGGTTAGTAATGGCTACACCTTC
.	TRBV19	TRBJ2-2	.	CASSISGTGELFF	TGTGCCAGTAGTATATCAGGGACCGGGGAGCTGTTTTTT
.	TRBV27	TRBJ1-5	.	CASSLSGHSNQPQHF	TGTGCCAGCAGTTTATCGGGACATAGCAATCAGCCCCAGCATTTT
.	TRBV30	TRBJ1-3	.	CAWSAFTAGNTIYF	TGTGCCTGGAGTGCATTTACAGCTGGAAACACCATATATTTT
TRBD2	TRBV29-1	TRBJ2-7	.	CSVGLAGGGEQYF	TGCAGCGTTGGACTAGCGGGAGGGGGCGAGCAGTACTTC
.	TRBV7-3	TRBJ2-1	.	CASSLNGVNEQFF	TGTGCCAGCAGCTTAAACGGGGTCAATGAGCAGTTCTTC
TRBD2	TRBV5-4	TRBJ2-7	.	CASSLGPSGRASYEQYF	TGTGCCAGCAGCTTGGGCCCAAGCGGGAGGGCCTCCTACGAGCAGTACTTC
TRBD1	TRBV12-5	TRBJ1-5	.	CASGLTGGGNQPQHF	TGTGCTAGTGGCTTGACAGGGGGCGGCAATCAGCCCCAGCATTTT
.	TRBV4-1	TRBJ2-5	.	CASSQSKGLQETQYF	TGCGCCAGCAGCCAAAGTAAGGGCCTTCAAGAGACCCAGTACTTC
.	TRBV19	TRBJ2-5	.	CASSIDRETQYF	TGTGCCAGTAGTATAGATCGGGAGACCCAGTACTTC
.	TRBV28	TRBJ2-7	once	CASSSGITTYEQYF	TGTGCCAGCAGTTCCGGGATCACCACCTACGAGCAGTACTTC
.	TRBV27	TRBJ2-7	.	CASSLRGPYEQYF	TGTGCCAGCAGTTTACGGGGACCCTACGAGCAGTACTTC
TRBD2	TRBV9	TRBJ2-1	.	CASSVYPSGDYNEQFF	TGTGCCAGCAGCGTATATCCTAGCGGGGATTACAATGAGCAGTTCTTC
TRBD1	TRBV6-5	TRBJ1-2	.	CASSRTGGDGYTF	TGTGCCAGCAGTAGGACAGGGGGCGATGGCTACACCTTC
.	TRBV19	TRBJ1-4	.	CASSLSAGEKLFF	TGTGCCAGTAGTTTGTCGGCGGGAGAAAAACTGTTTTTT
.	TRBV6-6	TRBJ2-3	.	CASSYRDTQYF	TGTGCCAGCAGTTACCGAGATACGCAGTATTTT
TRBD2	TRBV7-6	TRBJ2-3	.	CASSLGGLGLAGTDTQYF	TGTGCCAGCAGCTTAGGGGGCCTGGGACTAGCGGGAACAGATACGCAGTATTTT
TRBD1	TRBV15	TRBJ2-2	.	CATSIGGDRGRGEAGELFF	TGTGCCACCAGCATTGGGGGGGACAGGGGGCGCGGTGAGGCCGGGGAGCTGTTTTTT
.	TRBV5-4	TRBJ2-1	.	CASSLAGALSNEQFF	TGTGCCAGCAGCTTGGCGGGGGCGCTTAGCAATGAGCAGTTCTTC
.	TRBV4-3	TRBJ2-1	.	CAGSQVATWGNEQFF	TGCGCCGGCAGCCAAGTTGCCACCTGGGGCAATGAGCAGTTCTTC
.	TRBV18	TRBJ1-5	.	CASSLARSNQPQHF	TGTGCCAGCTCACTTGCGAGAAGCAATCAGCCCCAGCATTTT
.	TRBV27	TRBJ2-1	once	CASSTYTRGHNEQFF	TGTGCCAGCAGTACCTACACCAGAGGGCACAATGAGCAGTTCTTC
.	TRBV18	TRBJ1-2	.	CASSRNRDSLRYGYTF	TGTGCCAGCTCACGGAACCGGGACTCCCTACGGTATGGCTACACCTTC